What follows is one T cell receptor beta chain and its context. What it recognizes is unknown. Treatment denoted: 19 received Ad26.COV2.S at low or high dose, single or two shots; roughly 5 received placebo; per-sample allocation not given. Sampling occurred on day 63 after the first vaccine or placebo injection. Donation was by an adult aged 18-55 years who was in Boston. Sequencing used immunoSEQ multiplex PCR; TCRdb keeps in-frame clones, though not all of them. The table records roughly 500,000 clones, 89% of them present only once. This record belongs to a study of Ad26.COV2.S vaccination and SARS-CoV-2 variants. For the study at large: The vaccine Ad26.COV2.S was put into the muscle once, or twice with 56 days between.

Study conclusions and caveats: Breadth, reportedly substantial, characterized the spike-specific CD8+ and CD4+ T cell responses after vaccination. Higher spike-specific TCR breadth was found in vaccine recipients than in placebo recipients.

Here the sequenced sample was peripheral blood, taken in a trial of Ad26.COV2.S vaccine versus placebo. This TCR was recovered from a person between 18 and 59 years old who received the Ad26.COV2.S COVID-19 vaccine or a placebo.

The CDR3 loop reads CASSSRQGTSTGELFF. The CDR3 DNA follows: TGTGCCAGCAGCTCAAGACAGGGTACCTCCACCGGGGAGCTGTTTTTT. V gene TRBV7-2 combines with J gene TRBJ2-2; 7 bases map to TRBD1. The CDR3 consists of 16 residues. Unmatched junction bases numbered 9, after V lost 4 bases and J lost 4 bases. Per germline, CDR1 SGHTA and CDR2 FQGNSA.